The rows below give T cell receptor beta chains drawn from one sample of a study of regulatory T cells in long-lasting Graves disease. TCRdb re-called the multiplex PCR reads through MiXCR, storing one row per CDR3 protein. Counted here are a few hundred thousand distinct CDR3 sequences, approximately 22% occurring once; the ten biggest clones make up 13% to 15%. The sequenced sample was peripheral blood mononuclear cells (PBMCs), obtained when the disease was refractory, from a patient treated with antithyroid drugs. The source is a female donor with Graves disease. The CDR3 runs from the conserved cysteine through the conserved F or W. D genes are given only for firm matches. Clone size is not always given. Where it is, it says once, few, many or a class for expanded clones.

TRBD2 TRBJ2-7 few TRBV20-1 CSAARPQRGAYEQYF TGCAGTGCTGCTCGACCACAGCGGGGGGCCTACGAGCAGTACTTC
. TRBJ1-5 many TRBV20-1 CSARDEEQPQHF TGCAGTGCTAGAGATGAAGAACAGCCCCAGCATTTT
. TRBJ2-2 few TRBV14 CASSRWSNTGELFF TGTGCCAGCAGCCGTTGGAGCAACACCGGGGAGCTGTTTTTT
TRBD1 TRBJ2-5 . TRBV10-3 CAIKGAAARETQYF TGTGCCATCAAGGGGGCGGCCGCACGGGAGACCCAGTACTTC
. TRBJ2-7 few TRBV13 CASSLGPTGQLYEQYF TGTGCCAGCAGCTTAGGACCTACAGGGCAACTCTACGAGCAGTACTTC
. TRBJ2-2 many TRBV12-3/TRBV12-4 CASSLYTAGELFF TGTGCCAGCAGTTTATACACCGCCGGGGAGCTGTTTTTT
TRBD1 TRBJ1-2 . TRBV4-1 CASSQGSGGVWGYTF TGCGCCAGCAGCCAAGGGTCAGGGGGGGTTTGGGGCTACACCTTC
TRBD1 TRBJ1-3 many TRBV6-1 CASSPRGLGNTIYF TGTGCCAGCAGTCCTAGGGGGCTCGGAAACACCATATATTTT
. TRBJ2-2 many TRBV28 CASSLLVNTGELFF TGTGCCAGCAGTTTATTAGTCAACACCGGGGAGCTGTTTTTT
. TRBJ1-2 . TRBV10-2 CASSESQGYGYTF TGCGCCAGCAGTGAGTCACAGGGCTATGGCTACACCTTC
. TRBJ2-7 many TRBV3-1 CASSQVKGFEQYF TGTGCCAGCAGCCAAGTTAAGGGGTTCGAGCAGTACTTC
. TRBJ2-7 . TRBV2 CASLGERDRTYEQYF TGTGCCAGCCTCGGCGAGCGGGACAGAACCTACGAGCAGTACTTC
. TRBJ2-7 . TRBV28 CASSSTGPHEQYF TGTGCCAGCAGCTCCACGGGGCCCCACGAGCAGTACTTC
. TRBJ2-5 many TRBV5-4 CASSPQGNQETQYF TGTGCCAGCAGCCCACAGGGAAATCAAGAGACCCAGTACTTC
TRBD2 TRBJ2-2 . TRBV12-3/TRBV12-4 CASSLGGLAGGWTGELFF TGTGCCAGCAGTTTAGGCGGACTAGCGGGAGGGTGGACCGGGGAGCTGTTTTTT
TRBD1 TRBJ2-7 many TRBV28 CASNSDRLYEQYF TGTGCCAGCAATTCGGACAGGCTCTACGAGCAGTACTTC
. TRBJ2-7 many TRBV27 CASSFRAEQYF TGTGCCAGCAGTTTCCGGGCCGAGCAGTACTTC
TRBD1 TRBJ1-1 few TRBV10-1 CASQGQWGTEAFF TGCGCCAGCCAGGGACAGTGGGGAACTGAAGCTTTCTTT
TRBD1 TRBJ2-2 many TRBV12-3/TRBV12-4 CASSSTPGTGTSNTGELFF TGTGCCAGCAGTTCAACACCCGGGACAGGGACTTCGAACACCGGGGAGCTGTTTTTT
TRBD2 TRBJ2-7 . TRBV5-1 CASSLASGGIYEQYF TGCGCCAGCAGCTTGGCCTCGGGGGGAATTTACGAGCAGTACTTC
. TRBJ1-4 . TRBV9 CASSAETAENEKLFF TGTGCCAGCAGCGCTGAGACAGCAGAGAATGAAAAACTGTTTTTT
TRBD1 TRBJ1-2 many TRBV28 CASSRGDRQVYGYTF TGTGCCAGCAGTCGAGGGGACAGGCAAGTTTATGGCTACACCTTC
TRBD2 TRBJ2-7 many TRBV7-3 CASSFRAGSHEQYF TGTGCCAGCAGCTTTCGAGCGGGGAGCCACGAGCAGTACTTC